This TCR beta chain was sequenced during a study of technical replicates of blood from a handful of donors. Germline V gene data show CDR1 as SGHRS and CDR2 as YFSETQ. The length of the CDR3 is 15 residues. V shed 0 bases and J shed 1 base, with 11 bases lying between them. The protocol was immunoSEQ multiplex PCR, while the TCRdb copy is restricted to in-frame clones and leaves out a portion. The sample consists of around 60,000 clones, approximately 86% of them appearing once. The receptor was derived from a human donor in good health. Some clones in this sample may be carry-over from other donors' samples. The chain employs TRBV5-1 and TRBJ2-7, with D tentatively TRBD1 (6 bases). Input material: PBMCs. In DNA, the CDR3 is TGCGCCAGCAGCTTGGGGGCAGGGACATCCTACGAGCAGTACTTC. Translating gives CASSLGAGTSYEQYF.